The sequence of this T cell receptor beta chain was determined in a study of vaccination effects on CD4 cells after COVID-19. Repertoires were generated with immunoSEQ multiplex PCR, while TCRdb's copy carries only in-frame clones and drops some. The sample contains about 73,000 clones, roughly 74% of which appear only once. Trimming pared 1 base from V and 7 bases from J, leaving 11 bases between. CDR1 is SGDLS, CDR2 YYNGEE, per germline. The CDR3 has 13 amino acids. Before sequencing took place, the ViraFEST assay used viral peptide pools to expand antigen-specific CD4+ T cells. Upon completion of more than eight days in culture, CD4+ T cells were isolated. Absence of prior SARS-CoV-2 infection characterized the vaccine recipients, who showed negative nucleocapsid antibodies. Note on this clone: Its target is unknown.

This TCR came from a human donor who received a COVID-19 vaccine. The chain employs TRBV9 and TRBJ1-2, with D possibly being TRBD1 (5 bases). Sequencing used CD4+ T cells from PBMCs cultured with HCoV-NL63 spike peptides, obtained before COVID-19 vaccination. CDR3 loop: CASSVQGWSGYTF. In DNA form, the CDR3 reads TGTGCCAGCAGCGTACAGGGTTGGTCTGGCTACACCTTC. Together with reference TRBV9 and TRBJ1-2, the CDR3 gives the full variable domain: DSGVTQTPKHLITATGQRVTLRCSPRSGDLSVYWYQQSLDQGLQFLIQYYNGEERAKGNILERFSAQQFPDLHSELNLSSLELGDSALYFCASSVQGWSGYTFGSGTRLTVV.